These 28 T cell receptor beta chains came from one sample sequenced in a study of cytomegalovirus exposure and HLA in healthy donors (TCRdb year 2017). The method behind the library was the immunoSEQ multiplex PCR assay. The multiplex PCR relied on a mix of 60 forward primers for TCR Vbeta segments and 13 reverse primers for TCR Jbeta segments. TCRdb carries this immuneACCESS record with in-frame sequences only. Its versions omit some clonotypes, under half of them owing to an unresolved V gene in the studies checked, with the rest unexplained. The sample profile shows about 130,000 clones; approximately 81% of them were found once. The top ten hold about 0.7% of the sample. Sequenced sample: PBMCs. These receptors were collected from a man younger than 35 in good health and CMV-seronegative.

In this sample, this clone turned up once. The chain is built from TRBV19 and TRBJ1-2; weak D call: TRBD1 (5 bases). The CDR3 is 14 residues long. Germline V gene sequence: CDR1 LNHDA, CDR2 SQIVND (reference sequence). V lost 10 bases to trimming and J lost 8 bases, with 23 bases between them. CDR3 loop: CATFGAGGKWGYTF. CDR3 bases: TGTGCCACCTTCGGGGCAGGAGGGAAGTGGGGCTACACCTTC.

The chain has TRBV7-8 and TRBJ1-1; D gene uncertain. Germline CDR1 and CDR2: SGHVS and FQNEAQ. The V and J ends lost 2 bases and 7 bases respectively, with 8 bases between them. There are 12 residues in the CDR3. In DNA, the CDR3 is TGTGCCAGCAGCTTACCCGGGAATGAAGCTTTCTTT. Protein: CASSLPGNEAFF.

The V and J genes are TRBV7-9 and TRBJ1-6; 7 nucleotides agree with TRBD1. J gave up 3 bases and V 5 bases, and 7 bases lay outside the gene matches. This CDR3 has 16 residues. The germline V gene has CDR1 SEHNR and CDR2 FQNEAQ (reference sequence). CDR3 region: CASSHLDRFYNSPLHF. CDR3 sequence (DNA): TGTGCCAGCAGCCATTTGGACAGGTTCTATAATTCACCCCTCCACTTT. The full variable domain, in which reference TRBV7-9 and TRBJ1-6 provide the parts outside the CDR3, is DTGVSQNPRHKITKRGQNVTFRCDPISEHNRLYWYRQTLGQGPEFLTYFQNEAQLEKSRLLSDRFSAERPKGSFSTLEIQRTEQGDSAMYLCASSHLDRFYNSPLHFGNGTRLTVT.

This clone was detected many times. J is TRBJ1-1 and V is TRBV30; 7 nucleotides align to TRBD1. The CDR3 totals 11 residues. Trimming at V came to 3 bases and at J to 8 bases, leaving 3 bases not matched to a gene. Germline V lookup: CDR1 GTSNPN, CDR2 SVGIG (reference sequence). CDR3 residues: CAWSGQDEAFF. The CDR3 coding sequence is TGTGCCTGGAGCGGACAGGACGAAGCTTTCTTT.

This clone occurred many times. CDR3 in amino acids: CASSLIPGQGFGEQYF. The CDR3 DNA is TGTGCCAGCAGCCTTATACCGGGACAGGGGTTTGGGGAGCAGTACTTC. This sequence joins TRBV6-6 and TRBJ2-7, with 10 bases that match TRBD1. The germline V gene has CDR1 MNHNY and CDR2 SVGAGI (reference sequence). V shed 6 bases and J 7 bases; nucleotides not matched to a gene: 15. The CDR3 is 16 amino acids.

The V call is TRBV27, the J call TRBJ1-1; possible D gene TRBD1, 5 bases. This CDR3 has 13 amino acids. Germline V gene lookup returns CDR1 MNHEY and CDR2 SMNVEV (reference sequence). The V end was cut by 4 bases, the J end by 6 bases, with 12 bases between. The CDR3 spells CASSSPGRAEAFF. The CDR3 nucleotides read TGTGCCAGCAGTTCTCCAGGGAGGGCTGAAGCTTTCTTT.

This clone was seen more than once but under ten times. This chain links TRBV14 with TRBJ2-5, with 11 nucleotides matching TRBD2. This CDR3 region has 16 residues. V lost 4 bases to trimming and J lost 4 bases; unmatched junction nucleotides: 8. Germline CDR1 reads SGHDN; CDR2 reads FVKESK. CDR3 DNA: TGTGCCAGCAGCCCCGGTGTAGCGGGGGGGCGAGAGACCCAGTACTTC. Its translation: CASSPGVAGGRETQYF.

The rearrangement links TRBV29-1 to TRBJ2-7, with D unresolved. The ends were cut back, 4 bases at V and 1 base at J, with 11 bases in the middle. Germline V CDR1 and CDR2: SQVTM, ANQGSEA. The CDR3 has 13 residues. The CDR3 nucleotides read TGCAGCGTTGTGCCTGGCTGGTCCTACGAGCAGTACTTC. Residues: CSVVPGWSYEQYF.

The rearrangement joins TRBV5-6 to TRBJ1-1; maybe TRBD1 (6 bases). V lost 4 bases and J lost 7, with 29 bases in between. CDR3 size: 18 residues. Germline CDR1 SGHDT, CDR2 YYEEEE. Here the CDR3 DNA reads TGTGCCAGCAGCCTAACAATCCCCGGGACAACCAAGTGGGTTGAAGCTTTCTTT. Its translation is CASSLTIPGTTKWVEAFF.

CDR3 sequence reads: CASLGTAQNQPQHF. The CDR3 region has the DNA TGCGCCAGCTTAGGGACAGCACAAAATCAGCCCCAGCATTTT. This chain joins TRBV10-2 and TRBJ1-5; 7 nucleotides match TRBD1. V lost 8 bases, J lost 4 bases, and 8 bases stayed unmatched. CDR1 is WSHSY and CDR2 is SAAADI in the germline V gene. The CDR3 runs to 14 residues.

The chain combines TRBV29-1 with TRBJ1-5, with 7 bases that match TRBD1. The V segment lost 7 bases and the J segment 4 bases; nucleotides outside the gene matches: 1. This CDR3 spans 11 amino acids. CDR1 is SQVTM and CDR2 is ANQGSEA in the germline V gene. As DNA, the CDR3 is TGCAGCGCAGGGGGTAATCAGCCCCAGCATTTT. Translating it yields CSAGGNQPQHF. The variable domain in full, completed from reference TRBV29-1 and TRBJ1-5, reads SAVISQKPSRDICQRGTSLTIQCQVDSQVTMMFWYRQQPGQSLTLIATANQGSEATYESGFVIDKFPISRPNLTFSTLTVSNMSPEDSSIYLCSAGGNQPQHFGDGTRLSIL.

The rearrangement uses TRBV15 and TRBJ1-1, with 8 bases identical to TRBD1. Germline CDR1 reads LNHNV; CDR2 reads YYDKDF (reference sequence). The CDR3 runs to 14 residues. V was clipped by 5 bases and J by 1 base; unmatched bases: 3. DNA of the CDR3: TGTGCCACCAGCCGGGACAGGTGGAACACTGAAGCTTTCTTT. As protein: CATSRDRWNTEAFF.

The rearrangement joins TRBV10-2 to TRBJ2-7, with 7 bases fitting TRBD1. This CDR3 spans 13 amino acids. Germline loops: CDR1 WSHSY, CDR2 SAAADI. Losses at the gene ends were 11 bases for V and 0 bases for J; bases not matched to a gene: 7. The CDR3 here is CAATRDSSYEQYF. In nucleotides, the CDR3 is TGCGCCGCCACCCGGGACAGCTCCTACGAGCAGTACTTC.

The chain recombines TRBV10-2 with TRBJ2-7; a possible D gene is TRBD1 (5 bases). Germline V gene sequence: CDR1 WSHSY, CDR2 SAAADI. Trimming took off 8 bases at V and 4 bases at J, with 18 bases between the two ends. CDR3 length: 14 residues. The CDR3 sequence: CASSRQGVQYEQYF. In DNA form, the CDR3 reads TGCGCCAGCTCCCGGCAAGGGGTTCAGTACGAGCAGTACTTC.

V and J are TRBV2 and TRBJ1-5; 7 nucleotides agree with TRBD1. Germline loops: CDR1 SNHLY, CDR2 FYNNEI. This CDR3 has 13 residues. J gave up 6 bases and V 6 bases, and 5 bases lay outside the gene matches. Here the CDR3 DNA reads TGTGCCAGCAGGAGGGGGCCGGGTCAGCCCCAGCATTTT. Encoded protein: CASRRGPGQPQHF.

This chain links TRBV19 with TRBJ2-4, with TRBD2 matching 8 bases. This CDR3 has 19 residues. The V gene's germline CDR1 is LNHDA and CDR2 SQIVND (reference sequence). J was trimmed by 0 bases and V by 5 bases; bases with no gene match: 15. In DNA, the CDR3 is TGTGCCAGTAGTCCCCTCGGGGGGGGATTCCATGTAGCCAAAAACATTCAGTACTTC. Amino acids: CASSPLGGGFHVAKNIQYF.

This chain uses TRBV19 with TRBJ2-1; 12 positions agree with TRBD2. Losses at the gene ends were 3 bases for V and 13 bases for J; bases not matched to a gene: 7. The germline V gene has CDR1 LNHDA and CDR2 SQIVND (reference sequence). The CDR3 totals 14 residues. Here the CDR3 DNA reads TGTGCCAGTAGTATGGACCTAGCGGGGGGGTACCAGTTCTTC. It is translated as CASSMDLAGGYQFF.

CDR3 in DNA: TGTGCCAGCAGCGTAGCAGGACACAGCAATCAGCCCCAGCATTTT. This gives the protein CASSVAGHSNQPQHF. V is TRBV9 and J is TRBJ1-5; tentatively, D is TRBD1 (5 bases). Germline CDR1 SGDLS, CDR2 YYNGEE. Trimming removed 0 bases at V and 1 base at J, with 8 bases between. The CDR3 is 15 amino acids.

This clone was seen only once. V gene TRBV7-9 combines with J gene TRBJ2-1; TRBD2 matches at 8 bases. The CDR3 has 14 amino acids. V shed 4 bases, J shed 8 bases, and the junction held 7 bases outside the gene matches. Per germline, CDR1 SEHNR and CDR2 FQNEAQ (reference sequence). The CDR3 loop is CASSSSGGRDEQFF. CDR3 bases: TGTGCCAGCAGCTCCAGCGGGGGAAGGGATGAGCAGTTCTTC.

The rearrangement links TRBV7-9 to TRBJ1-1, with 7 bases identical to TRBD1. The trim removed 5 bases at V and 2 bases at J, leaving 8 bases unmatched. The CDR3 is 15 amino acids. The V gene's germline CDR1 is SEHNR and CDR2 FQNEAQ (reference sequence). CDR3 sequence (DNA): TGTGCCAGCAGCACCAGGGACAGCACAAACACTGAAGCTTTCTTT. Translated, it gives CASSTRDSTNTEAFF. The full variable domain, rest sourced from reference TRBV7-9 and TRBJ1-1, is DTGVSQNPRHKITKRGQNVTFRCDPISEHNRLYWYRQTLGQGPEFLTYFQNEAQLEKSRLLSDRFSAERPKGSFSTLEIQRTEQGDSAMYLCASSTRDSTNTEAFFGQGTRLTVV.

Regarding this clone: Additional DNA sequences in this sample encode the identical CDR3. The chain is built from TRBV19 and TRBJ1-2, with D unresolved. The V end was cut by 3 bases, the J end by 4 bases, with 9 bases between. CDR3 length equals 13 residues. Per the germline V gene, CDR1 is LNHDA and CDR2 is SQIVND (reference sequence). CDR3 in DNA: TGTGCCAGTAGTATTGGGCAGAGCTATGGCTACACCTTC. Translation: CASSIGQSYGYTF.

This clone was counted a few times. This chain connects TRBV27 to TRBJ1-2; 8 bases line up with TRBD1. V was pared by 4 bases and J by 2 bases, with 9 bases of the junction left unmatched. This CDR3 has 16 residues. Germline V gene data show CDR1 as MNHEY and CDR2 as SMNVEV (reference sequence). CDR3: CASSSTRDRRNYGYTF. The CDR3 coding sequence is TGTGCCAGCAGTTCAACCCGGGACAGGCGGAACTATGGCTACACCTTC.

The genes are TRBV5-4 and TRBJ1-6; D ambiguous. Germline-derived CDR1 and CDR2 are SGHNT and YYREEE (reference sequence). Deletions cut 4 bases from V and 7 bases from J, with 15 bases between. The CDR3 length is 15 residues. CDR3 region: CASSLASSGNSPLHF. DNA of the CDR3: TGTGCCAGCAGCCTGGCAAGCAGCGGGAATTCACCCCTCCACTTT.

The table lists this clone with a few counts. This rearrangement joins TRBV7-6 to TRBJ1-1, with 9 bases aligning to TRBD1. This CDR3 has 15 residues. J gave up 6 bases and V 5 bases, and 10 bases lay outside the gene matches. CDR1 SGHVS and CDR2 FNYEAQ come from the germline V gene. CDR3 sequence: CASSPARDRASEAFF. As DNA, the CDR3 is TGTGCCAGCAGCCCCGCCCGGGACAGGGCTTCTGAAGCTTTCTTT. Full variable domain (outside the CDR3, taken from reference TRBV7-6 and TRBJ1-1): GAGVSQSPRYKVTKRGQDVALRCDPISGHVSLYWYRQALGQGPEFLTYFNYEAQQDKSGLPNDRFSAERPEGSISTLTIQRTEQRDSAMYRCASSPARDRASEAFFGQGTRLTVV.

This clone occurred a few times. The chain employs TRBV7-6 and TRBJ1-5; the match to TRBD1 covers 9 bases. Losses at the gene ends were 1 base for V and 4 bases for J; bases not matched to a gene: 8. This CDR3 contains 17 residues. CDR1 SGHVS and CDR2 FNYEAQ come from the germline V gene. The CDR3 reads CASSLDRGLVGNQPQHF. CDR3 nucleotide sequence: TGTGCCAGCAGCTTAGACAGGGGGCTGGTTGGAAATCAGCCCCAGCATTTT.

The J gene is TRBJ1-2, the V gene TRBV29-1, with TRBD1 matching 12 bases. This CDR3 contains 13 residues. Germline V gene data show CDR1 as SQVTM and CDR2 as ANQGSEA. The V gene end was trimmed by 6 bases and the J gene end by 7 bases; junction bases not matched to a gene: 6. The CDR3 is CSVGQGAVSGYTF. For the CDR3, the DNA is TGCAGCGTGGGACAGGGGGCAGTAAGTGGCTACACCTTC.

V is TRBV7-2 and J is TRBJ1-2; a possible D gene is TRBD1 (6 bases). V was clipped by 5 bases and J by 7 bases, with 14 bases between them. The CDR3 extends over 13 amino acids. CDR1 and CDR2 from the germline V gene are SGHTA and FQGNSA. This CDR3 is CASSRERGFGYTF. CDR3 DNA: TGTGCCAGCAGCCGTGAGAGGGGGTTTGGCTACACCTTC.

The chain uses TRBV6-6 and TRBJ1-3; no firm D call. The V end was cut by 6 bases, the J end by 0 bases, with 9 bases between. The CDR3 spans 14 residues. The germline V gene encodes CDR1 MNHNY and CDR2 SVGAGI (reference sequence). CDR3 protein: CASSLDSSGNTIYF. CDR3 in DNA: TGTGCCAGCAGCCTTGACTCCTCTGGAAACACCATATATTTT.